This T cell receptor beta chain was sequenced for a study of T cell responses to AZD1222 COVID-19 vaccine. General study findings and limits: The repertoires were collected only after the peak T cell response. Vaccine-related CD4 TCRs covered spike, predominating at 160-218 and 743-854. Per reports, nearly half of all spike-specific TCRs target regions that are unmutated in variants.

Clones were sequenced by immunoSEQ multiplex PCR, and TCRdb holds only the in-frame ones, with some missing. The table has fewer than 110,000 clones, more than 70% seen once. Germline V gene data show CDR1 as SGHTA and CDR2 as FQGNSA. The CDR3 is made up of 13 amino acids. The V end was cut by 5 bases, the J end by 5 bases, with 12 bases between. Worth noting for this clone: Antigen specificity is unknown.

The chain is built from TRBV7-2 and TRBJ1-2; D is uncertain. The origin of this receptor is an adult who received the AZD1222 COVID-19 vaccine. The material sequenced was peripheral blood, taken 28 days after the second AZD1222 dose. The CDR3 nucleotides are TGTGCCAGCAGCCTCATAGGAAGATATGGCTACACCTTC. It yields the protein CASSLIGRYGYTF.